One sample yielded the 22 T cell receptor beta chains listed below, sequenced in a study of blood T cells in healthy people across ages. Primed by a sample-barcoded 5' primer and a J-beta primer mix, a second PCR proceeded for about 6 to 11 cycles. One entry per CDR3 protein, called by TCRdb with MiXCR from the 5' RACE reads. This table holds approximately 1,000,000 distinct CDR3 sequences, 45% found once. The sample comprised blood. The receptor source for this set is a woman aged 55-70 years in good health.

This chain links TRBV3-1 with TRBJ2-5; 8 nucleotides match TRBD2. The CDR3 length is 15 residues. After removal of 7 bases from V and 1 base from J, the junction contained 8 bases not matched to a gene. Germline V gene sequence: CDR1 LGHDT, CDR2 YNNKEL (reference sequence). The chain's CDR3 is CASTNYGLAQETQYF. In DNA form, the CDR3 reads TGTGCCAGCACCAACTATGGACTAGCCCAAGAGACCCAGTACTTC.

This clonotype was recorded a few times. The V call is TRBV7-2, the J call TRBJ2-3; weak D call: TRBD2 (6 bases). Per the germline V gene, CDR1 is SGHTA and CDR2 is FQGNSA. CDR3 length: 16 amino acids. V was clipped by 2 bases and J by 2 bases, with 14 bases between them. CDR3 DNA: TGTGCCAGCAGCTTAAACGAGCGGGTCTACACAGATACGCAGTATTTT. Translating gives CASSLNERVYTDTQYF.

This chain uses TRBV29-1 with TRBJ2-5; the D call may be TRBD1 or TRBD2 (6 bases each). Looked up from germline, CDR1 is SQVTM and CDR2 is ANQGSEA. V was clipped by 8 bases and J by 4 bases, with 14 bases between them. The CDR3 runs 12 residues. For the CDR3, the DNA is TGCAGCTCAGAGGGGGGCGGAGAGACCCAGTACTTC. It specifies CSSEGGGETQYF.

This sequence joins TRBV29-1 and TRBJ1-1; TRBD1 agrees at 8 bases. Looked up from germline, CDR1 is SQVTM and CDR2 is ANQGSEA. The CDR3 is made up of 16 amino acids. Losses at the gene ends were 4 bases for V and 3 bases for J; bases not matched to a gene: 13. The CDR3 region is CSVADRVSRYDTEAFF. The CDR3, as DNA: TGCAGCGTTGCGGACAGGGTCTCCAGGTACGACACTGAAGCTTTCTTT.

V is TRBV6-2 or TRBV6-3 and J is TRBJ2-3; 9 bases are a match to TRBD1. The CDR3 totals 13 residues. Germline assignment: CDR1 MNHEY and CDR2 SVGEGT. The trim removed 6 bases at V and 14 bases at J, leaving 12 bases unmatched. CDR3 sequence (DNA): TGTGCCAGCAGCTACAGCCCCGGGACAGGGTTGTATTTT. As protein: CASSYSPGTGLYF.

This clonotype was observed a handful of times. The chain couples TRBV20-1 to TRBJ2-1; D is possibly TRBD1 (5 bases). Germline CDR1 is DFQATT and CDR2 is SNEGSKA (reference sequence). CDR3 length: 15 residues. V lost 2 bases to trimming and J lost 0 bases, with 11 bases between them. The CDR3 nucleotides read TGCAGTGCTAGAAATACAGGTCTCTCCTACAATGAGCAGTTCTTC. Protein sequence: CSARNTGLSYNEQFF.

This clonotype was counted many times. The chain has TRBV20-1 and TRBJ2-3, with unresolved D. Germline CDR1 DFQATT, CDR2 SNEGSKA (reference sequence). V lost 1 base and J 4 bases, leaving 6 bases between the germline ends. The CDR3 runs to 12 residues. CDR3 amino acids: CSARVWADTQYF. In nucleotides, the CDR3 is TGCAGTGCTAGAGTCTGGGCAGATACGCAGTATTTT.

V usage is TRBV20-1 and J usage is TRBJ2-5; D not certain. The CDR3 is made up of 15 amino acids. With 5 bases removed from V and 3 bases from J, the gap between germline ends came to 19 bases. The V gene's germline CDR1 is DFQATT and CDR2 SNEGSKA (reference sequence). As DNA, the CDR3 is TGCAGTGCTTCCCCACCGTCAGTGGGAAAAGAGACCCAGTACTTC. This translates into CSASPPSVGKETQYF.

V usage is TRBV7-8 and J usage is TRBJ1-5; D remains ambiguous. Germline values: CDR1 SGHVS, CDR2 FQNEAQ. The germline V and J ends were trimmed by 3 bases and 9 bases, with 15 bases remaining between them. CDR3 length: 14 residues. This chain's CDR3 is CASSLEDGPGPQHF. Here the CDR3 DNA reads TGTGCCAGCAGCTTGGAGGACGGCCCGGGGCCCCAGCATTTT.

The chain is built from TRBV20-1 and TRBJ2-1; D might be TRBD1 (6 bases). The CDR3 has 14 amino acids. CDR1 DFQATT and CDR2 SNEGSKA come from the germline V gene (reference sequence). CDR3 residues: CSGNTGLLNNEQFF. Written as DNA, the CDR3 is TGCAGCGGAAACACAGGGCTTTTGAACAATGAGCAGTTCTTC.

The gene calls are TRBV6-5 and TRBJ1-4, with D uncertain. The germline V gene encodes CDR1 MNHEY and CDR2 SVGAGI. The V end lost 4 bases, the J end lost 0 bases, and 9 bases lay between the germline ends. This CDR3 has 15 amino acids. The CDR3 bases are TGTGCCAGCAGTTCGGACCGAGCAACTAATGAAAAACTGTTTTTT. Its protein product is CASSSDRATNEKLFF.

This clonotype was picked up a small number of times. The rearrangement links TRBV5-1 to TRBJ1-1; maybe TRBD1 (5 bases). The CDR3 is 17 amino acids. Germline loops: CDR1 SGHRS, CDR2 YFSETQ. The V and J ends lost 2 bases and 0 bases respectively, with 17 bases between them. CDR3 sequence (DNA): TGCGCCAGCAGCTTAAGGGGAGGCAAAGGCATGAACACTGAAGCTTTCTTT. Translation gives CASSLRGGKGMNTEAFF.

This chain joins TRBV7-8 and TRBJ2-7; 9 bases line up with TRBD1. In germline, CDR1 is SGHVS, CDR2 FQNEAQ. Trimming took 2 bases from V and 6 from J; bases not matched to a gene: 14. The CDR3 is 17 residues long. Here the CDR3 reads CASSLTPGQGHSVEQYF. Here the CDR3 DNA reads TGTGCCAGCAGCTTAACACCGGGACAGGGCCACTCTGTCGAGCAGTACTTC. Variable domain in full (rest from reference TRBV7-8 and TRBJ2-7): GAGVSQSPRYKVAKRGQDVALRCDPISGHVSLFWYQQALGQGPEFLTYFQNEAQLDKSGLPSDRFFAERPEGSVSTLKIQRTQQEDSAVYLCASSLTPGQGHSVEQYFGPGTRLTVT.

The gene calls are TRBV11-2 and TRBJ1-4; unclear D gene. The length of the CDR3 is 14 residues. Between the trimmed V and J ends, which lost 5 bases and 4 bases, there was a span of 11 bases. CDR1 SGHAT and CDR2 FQNNGV come from the germline V gene. CDR3: CASSPDTFNEKLFF. For the CDR3, the DNA is TGTGCCAGCAGCCCCGACACCTTTAATGAAAAACTGTTTTTT.

The rearrangement joins TRBV12-3 or TRBV12-4 to TRBJ2-1, with 8 nucleotides matching TRBD2. This CDR3 comprises 15 residues. The V segment lost 11 bases and the J segment 6 bases; nucleotides outside the gene matches: 15. CDR3 sequence (DNA): TGTGCCTGTCTCCCCACAGGGACTAGAGGCAATGAGCAGTTCTTC. Its protein is CACLPTGTRGNEQFF.

CDR3 in amino acids: CASSMGTSDTMETQYF. The CDR3 DNA sequence: TGTGCCAGCAGCATGGGGACTAGCGATACAATGGAGACCCAGTACTTC. The J gene is TRBJ2-5, the V gene TRBV7-9; TRBD2 agrees at 10 bases. The CDR3 consists of 16 residues. With V trimmed by 5 bases and J by 5 bases, 11 bases remained unmatched. Germline assignment: CDR1 SEHNR and CDR2 FQNEAQ (reference sequence). Supplemented by reference TRBV7-9 and TRBJ2-5, the full variable domain reads DTGVSQNPRHKITKRGQNVTFRCDPISEHNRLYWYRQTLGQGPEFLTYFQNEAQLEKSRLLSDRFSAERPKGSFSTLEIQRTEQGDSAMYLCASSMGTSDTMETQYFGPGTRLLVL.

This clonotype was picked up a small number of times. The chain couples TRBV6-5 to TRBJ1-6; tentative D call: TRBD1 (5 bases). CDR1 is MNHEY, CDR2 SVGAGI, per germline. Trimming pared 0 bases from V and 10 bases from J, leaving 7 bases between. This CDR3 has 13 residues. The CDR3 DNA reads as TGTGCCAGCAGTTACTCGTGGGGGTCACCCCTCCACTTT. It is translated as CASSYSWGSPLHF.

Comments on this clonotype: A much more abundant neighbour one base away suggests this may be a read error. V and J are TRBV28 and TRBJ2-1; possible D gene TRBD2, 6 bases. The CDR3 has 16 residues. Looked up from germline, CDR1 is MDHEN and CDR2 is SYDVKM. V lost 5 bases, J lost 10 bases, and 24 bases lay in between. In nucleotides, the CDR3 is TGTGCCAGCAGTCGGCCGGGACTGAGTTCCTCCTACGAGCAGTTCTTC. This translates into CASSRPGLSSSYEQFF. The full variable domain, completed using reference TRBV28 and TRBJ2-1, is DVKVTQSSRYLVKRTGEKVFLECVQDMDHENMFWYRQDPGLGLRLIYFSYDVKMKEKGDIPEGYSVSREKKERFSLILESASTNQTSMYLCASSRPGLSSSYEQFFGPGTRLTVL.

In regard to this clonotype: This may arise from a read error, as a much more abundant clone is one base away. It is unclear where the CDR3 begins or ends on the DNA, so no DNA is shown, and the CDR3 is as TCRdb lists it. The V gene is TRBV9, the J gene TRBJ2-1. Ends included, the CDR3 has 16 residues. Germline V gene sequence: CDR1 SGDLS, CDR2 YYNGEE. The CDR3 here is CASSVGTGSSYNEKFF.

The rearrangement joins TRBV6-5 to TRBJ2-1, with D perhaps TRBD2 (6 bases). The CDR3 loop spans 13 amino acids. Trimming stripped 5 bases from V and 14 bases from J, with 19 bases between. Germline V gene data show CDR1 as MNHEY and CDR2 as SVGAGI. The CDR3 reads CASSPREWGEKFF. The CDR3 bases are TGTGCCAGCAGTCCACGAGAGTGGGGGGAGAAGTTCTTC.

This clonotype occurred a few times. V is TRBV29-1 and J is TRBJ2-3, with 7 nucleotides matching TRBD1. The CDR3 covers 14 residues. Trimming cost V 2 bases and J 0 bases; bases outside gene matches: 2. The germline gives CDR1 SQVTM, CDR2 ANQGSEA. CDR3 DNA sequence: TGCAGCGTTGAACTGGGACAGAGCACAGATACGCAGTATTTT. Encoded protein: CSVELGQSTDTQYF.

The rearrangement joins TRBV7-2 to TRBJ2-6; 8 bases are a match to TRBD1. Germline V gene data show CDR1 as SGHTA and CDR2 as FQGNSA. This CDR3 is 17 amino acids long. The ends lost 6 bases at V and 0 bases at J; junction bases unmatched: 7. The CDR3 region has the DNA TGTGCCAGCAGTACGGACAGGGCCAACTCTGGGGCCAACGTCCTGACTTTC. This encodes CASSTDRANSGANVLTF. The full variable domain, completed using reference TRBV7-2 and TRBJ2-6, is GAGVSQSPSNKVTEKGKDVELRCDPISGHTALYWYRQSLGQGLEFLIYFQGNSAPDKSGLPSDRFSAERTGGSVSTLTIQRTQQEDSAVYLCASSTDRANSGANVLTFGAGSRLTVL.